This T cell receptor beta chain was sequenced in a study of T-cell memory formation after mild COVID-19. In germline, CDR1 is LGHNA, CDR2 YNFKEQ. The CDR3 has 17 amino acids. V lost 0 bases, J lost 5 bases, and 8 bases stayed unmatched. TCRdb fed the 5' RACE reads into MiXCR, producing one record per CDR3 protein. Among about 440,000 distinct CDR3 sequences listed, around 20% were seen once. The sequencing sample was made of PBMCs or a T cell subset sorted from them (not recorded which). This chain connects TRBV4-2 to TRBJ2-3; 10 positions agree with TRBD2. The sequence came from an adult woman who had mild COVID-19 (a few samples of this study predate the infection). Cell type and time point are not known. DNA of the CDR3: TGTGCCAGCAGCCAAGAAGCCAGCGGGGGGGCCGGAGATACGCAGTATTTT. Translation: CASSQEASGGAGDTQYF.